These T cell receptor beta chains were read from a single sample in a study of T-cell memory formation after mild COVID-19. TCRdb independently ran MiXCR on the 5' RACE reads; one entry per CDR3 protein. This sample has about 430,000 distinct CDR3 sequences, with 20% to 25% found just once. Sequencing was performed on PBMCs or a T cell subset sorted from them (not recorded which). The receptors here all came from an adult woman who had mild COVID-19 (a few samples of this study predate the infection). Cell type and time point are not known. The CDR3 runs from the conserved cysteine through the conserved F or W. The D gene is left open where the match is weak. Clone size, where shown, is once, few, many, or a class for clones that have expanded.

j_gene | d_gene | abundance | v_gene | CDR3aa | CDR3nt
TRBJ2-2 | TRBD2 | few | TRBV4-2 | CASSQAQAGGGTGELFF | TGTGCCAGCAGCCAAGCGCAAGCGGGAGGGGGAACCGGGGAGCTGTTTTTT
TRBJ2-7 | . | . | TRBV7-2 | CASSPRKGALEQYF | TGTGCCAGCAGCCCCCGAAAAGGGGCCCTCGAGCAGTACTTC
TRBJ2-5 | . | many | TRBV24-1 | CATSDGGRETQYF | TGTGCCACCAGCGACGGGGGGCGGGAGACCCAGTACTTC
TRBJ1-4 | . | . | TRBV5-5 | CACKTGAHIEKLFF | TGTGCCTGCAAAACGGGGGCGCATATTGAAAAACTGTTTTTT
TRBJ1-1 | TRBD1 | . | TRBV29-1 | CSVEEVGQGDTEAFF | TGCAGCGTTGAAGAAGTGGGACAGGGGGACACTGAAGCTTTCTTT
TRBJ1-4 | . | . | TRBV6-5 | CASSLDRNEKLIF | TGTGCCAGCAGCCTTGACAGGAATGAAAAACTGATTTTT
TRBJ1-1 | . | few | TRBV5-1 | CASSLDPLRQANTEAFF | TGCGCCAGCAGCTTGGACCCCCTAAGACAGGCAAACACTGAAGCTTTCTTT
TRBJ2-1 | TRBD2 | few | TRBV4-3 | CASSQGPSGTYNEQFF | TGCGCCAGCAGCCAGGGACCTAGCGGGACTTACAATGAGCAGTTCTTC
TRBJ2-1 | . | few | TRBV7-3 | CASSLWGRGGNEQFF | TGTGCCAGCAGCTTATGGGGACGGGGTGGCAATGAGCAGTTCTTC
TRBJ2-3 | TRBD2 | . | TRBV24-1 | CATSDPSGRGSDTQYF | TGTGCCACCAGTGATCCTAGCGGGAGAGGGTCAGATACGCAGTATTTT
TRBJ1-4 | . | . | TRBV29-1 | CSVGTLTNEKLFF | TGCAGCGTTGGTACCCTTACTAATGAAAAACTGTTTTTT
TRBJ2-7 | TRBD1 | few | TRBV27 | CASEDRHSYEQYF | TGTGCCAGCGAGGACAGGCATTCCTACGAGCAGTACTTC
TRBJ2-4 | TRBD2 | many | TRBV20-1 | CSAPLAGNTKNIQYF | TGCAGTGCTCCTCTAGCGGGTAACACCAAAAACATTCAGTACTTC
TRBJ1-1 | . | . | TRBV6-5 | CASSYTGTASEAFF | TGTGCCAGCAGTTACACCGGGACCGCCTCAGAAGCTTTCTTT
TRBJ2-2 | . | many | TRBV4-2 | CASSQVYANTGELFF | TGTGCCAGCAGCCAAGTTTACGCGAACACCGGGGAGCTGTTTTTT
TRBJ2-7 | TRBD2 | . | TRBV29-1 | CSVEDELAGYYEQYF | TGCAGCGTTGAAGATGAACTAGCGGGATACTACGAGCAGTACTTC
TRBJ1-2 | TRBD1 | . | TRBV12-3/TRBV12-4 | CASSLTGAANYGYTF | TGTGCCAGCAGTTTGACAGGGGCCGCCAACTATGGCTACACCTTC
TRBJ2-7 | TRBD1 | . | TRBV2 | CASSEPRGLDEQYF | TGTGCCAGCAGTGAACCCAGGGGGCTTGACGAGCAGTACTTC
TRBJ1-2 | . | once | TRBV25-1 | CASSAAPYGYTF | TGTGCCAGCAGTGCAGCGCCCTATGGCTACACCTTC
TRBJ2-7 | . | few | TRBV11-2 | CASSSPGTLSYEQYF | TGTGCCAGCAGCTCGCCCGGGACACTGTCCTACGAGCAGTACTTC
TRBJ2-5 | . | once | TRBV6-5 | CASSYSKRRETQYF | TGTGCCAGCAGTTACTCGAAGCGGCGGGAGACCCAGTACTTC
TRBJ1-6 | . | . | TRBV20-1 | CSAPDRRSSYNSPLHF | TGCAGTGCTCCCGACAGGAGGAGCTCCTATAATTCACCCCTCCACTTT
TRBJ1-1 | TRBD1 | . | TRBV6-5 | CASSYRGQGGTEAFF | TGTGCCAGCAGTTACCGCGGACAGGGCGGCACTGAAGCTTTCTTT
TRBJ1-2 | . | . | TRBV12-3/TRBV12-4 | CASGTATGYYGYTF | TGTGCCAGCGGTACCGCGACAGGATATTATGGCTACACCTTC
TRBJ1-4 | . | . | TRBV11-2 | CASSLLGEGGEKLFF | TGTGCCAGCAGCTTACTCGGGGAAGGTGGTGAAAAACTGTTTTTT
TRBJ1-1 | . | . | TRBV9 | CASSAQEADTEAFF | TGTGCCAGCAGCGCACAGGAGGCGGACACTGAAGCTTTCTTT
TRBJ1-4 | . | . | TRBV12-3/TRBV12-4 | CASSGGLPSEKLFF | TGTGCCAGCAGTGGAGGGCTCCCTTCTGAAAAACTGTTTTTT
TRBJ2-5 | . | few | TRBV11-3 | CASSFVTGQETQYF | TGTGCCAGCAGCTTCGTAACAGGTCAAGAGACCCAGTACTTC
TRBJ2-5 | TRBD2 | few | TRBV6-2/TRBV6-3 | CASNQWLAGRETQYF | TGTGCCAGCAACCAGTGGCTAGCGGGAAGAGAGACCCAGTACTTC
TRBJ2-2 | . | few | TRBV3-1 | CASSQERSGHNAGELFF | TGTGCCAGCAGCCAAGAACGTTCGGGTCACAACGCCGGGGAGCTGTTTTTT
TRBJ2-1 | . | . | TRBV6-2/TRBV6-3 | CASSRLADSRYNEQFF | TGTGCCAGCAGCAGATTAGCGGATTCTAGGTACAATGAGCAGTTCTTC
TRBJ2-2 | TRBD1 | . | TRBV3-1 | CASSHRGQTGELFF | TGTGCCAGCAGCCACAGGGGGCAGACCGGGGAGCTGTTTTTT
TRBJ2-5 | TRBD2 | . | TRBV7-9 | CASSLSSSGRMRETQYF | TGTGCCAGCAGCTTATCTTCTAGCGGGAGGATGCGAGAGACCCAGTACTTC
TRBJ1-1 | . | . | TRBV9 | CASSVGDGREVTEAFF | TGTGCCAGCAGCGTAGGGGACGGAAGGGAGGTGACTGAAGCTTTCTTT
TRBJ1-2 | . | . | TRBV6-6 | CATKGTDSDYF | TGTGCCACCAAAGGGACGGACTCCGATTACTTC
TRBJ2-7 | TRBD1 | . | TRBV6-1 | CASTGQDRYEQYF | TGTGCCAGCACCGGACAGGACCGCTACGAGCAGTACTTC
TRBJ2-1 | . | medium-sized | TRBV24-1 | CATSDLQGPYNEQFF | TGTGCCACCAGTGATTTGCAAGGACCCTACAATGAGCAGTTCTTC
TRBJ1-2 | TRBD1 | . | TRBV20-1 | CSAPAGQGHGYTF | TGCAGTGCCCCGGCAGGACAGGGTCATGGCTACACCTTC
TRBJ1-3 | TRBD1 | few | TRBV19 | CASSQGQAGNTIYF | TGTGCCAGTAGCCAGGGACAGGCTGGAAACACCATATATTTT
TRBJ2-7 | TRBD2 | . | TRBV5-1 | CASSLVAGGPAYEQYF | TGCGCCAGCAGCTTGGTTGCGGGAGGGCCCGCTTACGAGCAGTACTTC
TRBJ1-2 | TRBD1 | few | TRBV9 | CASSVAGTANYGYTF | TGTGCCAGCAGCGTAGCCGGGACAGCCAACTATGGCTACACCTTC
TRBJ2-1 | TRBD2 | . | TRBV9 | CASRSGGADEQFF | TGTGCCAGCAGGAGCGGGGGGGCGGATGAGCAGTTCTTC
TRBJ2-3 | TRBD2 | . | TRBV5-1 | CASSPSGGVSTDTQYF | TGCGCCAGCAGCCCTAGCGGGGGGGTTAGCACAGATACGCAGTATTTT
TRBJ1-1 | TRBD1 | many | TRBV30 | CAWSVNRGTEAFF | TGTGCCTGGAGCGTTAACAGGGGAACTGAAGCTTTCTTT
TRBJ1-1 | . | few | TRBV30 | CAWGRQLNTEAFF | TGTGCCTGGGGAAGACAGTTGAACACTGAAGCTTTCTTT